These 15 T cell receptor beta chains originate from one sample sequenced in a study of beta chain features in type 1 diabetes. Whole-study results and caveats: Type 1 diabetes patients had TCRB CDR3s that were shorter (moderately but significantly so) in all four CD4+ subsets.

No antigen has been assigned to these receptors. Every bit of the isolated RNA underwent reverse transcription, so sequencing read expressed TCRB transcripts. Sequencing used immunoSEQ multiplex PCR; TCRdb keeps in-frame clones, though not all of them. The table shows 600,000 to 700,000 clones, with roughly an eighth occurring only once. Source material: naive CD4+ T cells from blood. The receptors shown here come from a man younger than 45 with type 1 diabetes.

This clone was detected only a few times. The genes are TRBV7-9 and TRBJ1-2; the D gene is possibly TRBD1 (5 bases). Germline CDR1 SEHNR, CDR2 FQNEAQ (reference sequence). V lost 7 bases and J 7 bases, leaving 25 bases between the germline ends. The CDR3 length is 16 residues. The CDR3 DNA reads TGTGCCAGCACGCTAACCCCCCAGGGAATTGCGGCTGGCTACACCTTC. The encoded protein is CASTLTPQGIAAGYTF.

The chain combines TRBV5-6 with TRBJ1-2; D gene unclear. Germline assignment: CDR1 SGHDT and CDR2 YYEEEE. V shed 0 bases and J shed 0 bases, with 9 bases lying between them. The CDR3 has 15 residues. The CDR3 nucleotides are TGTGCCAGCAGCTTGGAACCGATTGCTAACTATGGCTACACCTTC. Amino acid sequence: CASSLEPIANYGYTF.

A few counts support this clone. The rearrangement uses TRBV19 and TRBJ2-1, with 10 bases fitting TRBD2. Germline V gene data show CDR1 as LNHDA and CDR2 as SQIVND (reference sequence). The J segment lost 0 bases and the V segment lost 2 bases, leaving 4 bases of the junction unmatched. The CDR3 covers 17 residues. The CDR3, as DNA: TGTGCCAGTAGTATACGGGCTAGCGGGAGCTCCTACAATGAGCAGTTCTTC. Translation gives CASSIRASGSSYNEQFF.

This clone has only a few counts. This chain joins TRBV7-3 and TRBJ2-5; D is ambiguous. The V gene lost 2 bases and the J gene lost 2 bases, with 6 bases spanning the gap. Germline values: CDR1 SGHTA, CDR2 FQGTGA. The length of the CDR3 is 13 residues. The CDR3 nucleotides read TGTGCCAGCAGCTTAGACCGACAAGAGACCCAGTACTTC. Translation gives CASSLDRQETQYF.

This chain's CDR3 is CASSLLGLAGEDTQYF. For the CDR3, the DNA is TGTGCCAGCAGCCTCCTAGGACTAGCGGGGGAAGATACGCAGTATTTT. The chain couples TRBV11-2 to TRBJ2-3, with TRBD2 matching 13 bases. Germline V gene data show CDR1 as SGHAT and CDR2 as FQNNGV. This CDR3 comprises 16 residues. V lost 5 bases to trimming and J lost 5 bases; unmatched junction nucleotides: 7.

This clone has more than one count but fewer than ten. V is TRBV4-1 and J is TRBJ1-2; D unclear. The CDR3 length is 14 residues. Germline assignment: CDR1 MGHRA and CDR2 YSYEKL. Trimming removed 8 bases from V and 7 bases from J, with 20 bases in between. The CDR3 DNA follows: TGCGCCAGCCAGGAGCAGTGGAGCTTCCGTGGCTACACCTTC. Translation gives CASQEQWSFRGYTF.

The V and J genes are TRBV5-5 and TRBJ2-3; D unresolved. This CDR3 has 14 residues. Trimming left V 2 bases short and J 2 bases short, with 9 bases between. Germline V gene sequence: CDR1 SGHKS, CDR2 YYEKEE (reference sequence). This CDR3 reads CASSFTEFTDTQYF. The CDR3 bases are TGTGCCAGCAGCTTTACGGAGTTCACAGATACGCAGTATTTT. Together with reference TRBV5-5 and TRBJ2-3, the CDR3 gives the full variable domain: DAGVTQSPTHLIKTRGQQVTLRCSPISGHKSVSWYQQVLGQGPQFIFQYYEKEERGRGNFPDRFSARQFPNYSSELNVNALLLGDSALYLCASSFTEFTDTQYFGPGTRLTVL.

Only a few counts were recorded for this clone. J is TRBJ1-4 and V is TRBV28; 7 positions agree with TRBD1. Per germline, CDR1 MDHEN and CDR2 SYDVKM. Trimming removed 4 bases from V and 0 bases from J; junction bases left unmatched: 8. The CDR3 consists of 17 residues. CDR3 amino acids: CASSSYRGAATNEKLFF. The DNA of the CDR3 is TGTGCCAGCAGTTCCTACAGGGGAGCAGCAACTAATGAAAAACTGTTTTTT.

This clone occurred a few times. The V gene is TRBV6-5, the J gene TRBJ2-7; possible D gene TRBD1, 6 bases. This CDR3 region has 13 residues. The germline V gene encodes CDR1 MNHEY and CDR2 SVGAGI. V shed 4 bases and J shed 3 bases, with 10 bases lying between them. The CDR3 bases are TGTGCCAGCAGTTCCGGACAGATCTACGAGCAGTACTTC. Residues: CASSSGQIYEQYF.

The rearrangement joins TRBV6-5 to TRBJ1-6; 9 bases are a match to TRBD1. CDR1 is MNHEY and CDR2 is SVGAGI in the germline V gene. CDR3 size: 15 residues. The V segment lost 2 bases and the J segment 8 bases; nucleotides outside the gene matches: 4. The CDR3 protein is CASSYTGDRDSPLHF. The CDR3 DNA reads as TGTGCCAGCAGTTACACGGGGGACAGGGATTCACCCCTCCACTTT.

This clone was seen a few times. The same CDR3 also results from other DNA sequences found in this sample. V is TRBV28 and J is TRBJ1-6; no clear D gene. Germline CDR1 reads MDHEN; CDR2 reads SYDVKM. V was clipped by 6 bases and J by 7 bases, with 7 bases between them. The CDR3 length is 12 residues. CDR3 sequence (DNA): TGTGCCAGCAGCCTTAGCAATTCACCCCTCCACTTT. As protein: CASSLSNSPLHF.

The chain links TRBV1 to TRBJ1-2. TRBV1 is a known pseudogene. This CDR3 contains 16 residues. The CDR3 loop reads CTSRNSRVRKTYGYTF. DNA of the CDR3: TGCACCAGCAGAAATAGTCGTGTGCGAAAGACCTATGGCTACACCTTC.

This chain connects TRBV30 to TRBJ2-7; the match to TRBD2 covers 12 bases. Germline V lookup: CDR1 GTSNPN, CDR2 SVGIG (reference sequence). The V and J ends lost 2 bases and 6 bases, in that order; junction bases with no gene match: 5. CDR3 size: 14 residues. CDR3 amino acids: CAWSSSGGALEQYF. The DNA of the CDR3 is TGTGCCTGGAGTTCTAGCGGGGGGGCCCTCGAGCAGTACTTC.

A few counts support this clone. This sequence joins TRBV5-1 and TRBJ2-2, with D possibly TRBD2 on 6 matching bases. The ends were cut back, 3 bases at V and 2 bases at J, with 11 bases in the middle. The CDR3 consists of 15 residues. Germline CDR1 is SGHRS and CDR2 is YFSETQ. CDR3 bases: TGCGCCAGCAGCTCCGGGGGTGGCAACACCGGGGAGCTGTTTTTT. Amino acid sequence: CASSSGGGNTGELFF.

The chain links TRBV6-6 to TRBJ1-2, with 8 bases identical to TRBD1. The CDR3 spans 14 residues. CDR1 is MNHNY, CDR2 SVGAGI, per germline (reference sequence). Trimming cost V 6 bases and J 6 bases; bases outside gene matches: 9. The DNA of the CDR3 is TGTGCCAGCAGGCCCTCGACAGGGGTTGATGGCTACACCTTC. Its protein product is CASRPSTGVDGYTF.